Shown below are 9 T cell receptor beta chains from a single sample sequenced in a study of T cells in Graves' hyperthyroidism and ophthalmopathy. RNA transcripts were the template for amplifying TCR beta CDR3 regions. First-round RT-PCR of the TCR CDR3 relied on the HTBI primer set. Each CDR3 protein is one row after TCRdb ran MiXCR on the multiplex PCR reads. The table lists a few hundred thousand distinct CDR3 sequences, 14% of them singletons. Sequences were obtained from blood. Receptor source: a woman aged 30 to 39 with Graves' hyperthyroidism that later progressed to Graves' ophthalmopathy.

There are many counts of this clonotype. The chain carries TRBV29-1 and TRBJ2-1; no reliable D call. V was shortened by 8 bases and J by 7 bases, with 24 bases between the two germline ends. Germline V gene data show CDR1 as SQVTM and CDR2 as ANQGSEA. The CDR3 is 15 amino acids. The CDR3, as DNA: TGCAGCTTCCCCCTGAAGGGCTTCGTTGGGAATGAGCAGTTCTTC. Protein sequence: CSFPLKGFVGNEQFF.

Ten or more counts support this clonotype. The chain is built from TRBV7-2 and TRBJ2-1; D not certain. Germline values: CDR1 SGHTA, CDR2 FQGNSA. The V and J ends lost 2 bases and 0 bases respectively, with 11 bases between them. CDR3 length: 16 amino acids. In DNA form, the CDR3 reads TGTGCCAGCAGCTTACAAGCAGGAAGCTCCTACAATGAGCAGTTCTTC. Its protein is CASSLQAGSSYNEQFF.

This clonotype was seen ten or more times. V is TRBV7-2 and J is TRBJ2-3; D ambiguous. The V end lost 3 bases, the J end lost 5 bases, and 9 bases lay between the germline ends. The germline V gene has CDR1 SGHTA and CDR2 FQGNSA. The length of the CDR3 is 13 residues. The CDR3 DNA follows: TGTGCCAGCAGCTTTATTTCTGGAGATACGCAGTATTTT. It translates to CASSFISGDTQYF.

This clonotype was observed at least ten times. This chain uses TRBV12-3 or TRBV12-4 with TRBJ2-5; no firm D call. V dropped 1 base and J dropped 5 bases, with 11 bases sitting between them. The CDR3 is made up of 14 amino acids. The CDR3: CASSLEKGRETQYF. The CDR3 region has the DNA TGTGCCAGCAGTTTAGAGAAGGGAAGGGAGACCCAGTACTTC.

This clonotype was detected many times. In nucleotides, the CDR3 is TGTGCCAGCAGTTTAGGACTAGCGGGAGCGTCCGGCGGGGAGCTGTTTTTT. It encodes CASSLGLAGASGGELFF. The V gene is TRBV27, the J gene TRBJ2-2, with TRBD2 matching 13 bases. J lost 7 bases, V lost 2 bases, and 7 bases had no gene match. The CDR3 is 17 residues long. The germline CDR1 and CDR2 sequences are MNHEY and SMNVEV (reference sequence).

The chain uses TRBV4-3 and TRBJ2-4; D is unresolved. The CDR3 sequence is 16 residues long. Germline V gene lookup returns CDR1 LGHNA and CDR2 YSLEER. V lost 3 bases and J 0 bases, leaving 12 bases between the germline ends. The CDR3 nucleotides are TGCGCCAGCAGCCACCTCCGGGCCTTAGCCAAAAACATTCAGTACTTC. This gives the protein CASSHLRALAKNIQYF.

This clonotype has a handful of counts. The rearrangement joins TRBV11-3 to TRBJ2-1; 11 nucleotides match TRBD2. Germline V CDR1 and CDR2: SGHNT, YENEEA. This CDR3 comprises 18 residues. V gave up 0 bases and J gave up 5 bases; unmatched junction bases: 9. For the CDR3, the DNA is TGTGCCAGCAGCTTAGATCTGTTGGGGACTAGCGGAAACAATGAGCAGTTCTTC. Protein product: CASSLDLLGTSGNNEQFF. Full variable domain (missing parts from reference TRBV11-3 and TRBJ2-1): EAGVVQSPRYKIIEKKQPVAFWCNPISGHNTLYWYLQNLGQGPELLIRYENEEAVDDSQLPKDRFSAERLKGVDSTLKIQPAELGDSAVYLCASSLDLLGTSGNNEQFFGPGTRLTVL.

In this sample, this clonotype turned up a few times. The chain combines TRBV25-1 with TRBJ2-2; the match to TRBD1 covers 9 bases. The CDR3 totals 14 residues. V shed 7 bases, J shed 7 bases, and the junction held 7 bases outside the gene matches. Germline values: CDR1 MGHDK, CDR2 SYGVNS. The CDR3 region has the DNA TGTGCCAGCATCCGGACAGGGGAACACGGGGAGCTGTTTTTT. This encodes CASIRTGEHGELFF.

The table lists this clonotype with many counts. The chain joins TRBV30 to TRBJ1-2; unclear D gene. Trimming left V 4 bases short and J 2 bases short, with 23 bases between. There are 17 residues in the CDR3. Germline lookup yields CDR1 GTSNPN and CDR2 SVGIG (reference sequence). CDR3 residues: CAWIPSPFFLGNYGYTF. The CDR3 nucleotides read TGTGCCTGGATCCCCTCCCCATTTTTCCTCGGGAACTATGGCTACACCTTC.